This passage covers 28 T cell receptor beta chains from one sample sequenced in a study of blood T cell repertoires in COVID-19. This table comes from immunoSEQ multiplex PCR, and its TCRdb copy is limited to in-frame clones, with some not included. The sample has 80,000 to 95,000 clones; over 75% are singletons. The sample consisted of peripheral blood. Receptors were obtained from an elderly woman with active or convalescent COVID-19.

This clone was counted at least ten times. V is TRBV27 and J is TRBJ1-2, with D unclear. The CDR3 is made up of 15 amino acids. The germline CDR1 and CDR2 sequences are MNHEY and SMNVEV (reference sequence). The germline V and J ends were trimmed by 7 bases and 6 bases, with 21 bases remaining between them. The CDR3 nucleotides are TGTGCCAGCACTATCTCAGGCAACCCCCTGGATGGCTACACCTTC. Protein: CASTISGNPLDGYTF.

This clone appeared a few times. The chain is built from TRBV7-9 and TRBJ1-6; D unclear. V dropped 6 bases and J dropped 13 bases, with 13 bases sitting between them. The length of the CDR3 is 12 residues. In germline, CDR1 is SEHNR, CDR2 FQNEAQ (reference sequence). Here the CDR3 reads CASSSEGTPLHF. For the CDR3, the DNA is TGTGCCAGCAGTTCCGAGGGAACGCCCCTCCACTTT.

CDR3 in amino acids: CASSRQGVGSNYGYTF. CDR3 in DNA: TGTGCCAGCAGTCGACAGGGGGTAGGATCTAACTATGGCTACACCTTC. The chain joins TRBV6-6 to TRBJ1-2; 9 positions agree with TRBD1. V lost 5 bases, J lost 0 bases, and 7 bases stayed unmatched. Looked up from germline, CDR1 is MNHNY and CDR2 is SVGAGI (reference sequence). The CDR3 totals 16 residues.

The chain combines TRBV5-1 with TRBJ2-7, with 13 bases identical to TRBD2. V gave up 0 bases and J gave up 4 bases; unmatched junction bases: 4. CDR3 size: 16 residues. Germline values: CDR1 SGHRS, CDR2 YFSETQ. CDR3 in amino acids: CASSLAAGLAGYEQYF. In DNA form, the CDR3 reads TGCGCCAGCAGCTTGGCCGCGGGACTAGCGGGGTACGAGCAGTACTTC. The full variable domain, rest sourced from reference TRBV5-1 and TRBJ2-7, is KAGVTQTPRYLIKTRGQQVTLSCSPISGHRSVSWYQQTPGQGLQFLFEYFSETQRNKGNFPGRFSGRQFSNSRSEMNVSTLELGDSALYLCASSLAAGLAGYEQYFGPGTRLTVT.

The CDR3 nucleotides read TGTGCCACCAGCAGAGTCTATGAGCAGTTCTTC. It encodes CATSRVYEQFF. The chain carries TRBV15 and TRBJ2-1; D is uncertain. Germline V lookup: CDR1 LNHNV, CDR2 YYDKDF (reference sequence). Trimming removed 1 base from V and 8 bases from J, with 3 bases in between. The CDR3 consists of 11 residues. Drawing the rest from reference TRBV15 and TRBJ2-1, the complete variable domain is DAMVIQNPRYQVTQFGKPVTLSCSQTLNHNVMYWYQQKSSQAPKLLFHYYDKDFNNEADTPDNFQSRRPNTSFCFLDIRSPGLGDTAMYLCATSRVYEQFFGPGTRLTVL.

J is TRBJ1-2 and V is TRBV7-9, with 9 bases fitting TRBD1. Trimming removed 5 bases from V and 4 bases from J; junction bases left unmatched: 17. CDR1 and CDR2 from the germline V gene are SEHNR and FQNEAQ (reference sequence). CDR3 length equals 18 residues. Here the CDR3 DNA reads TGTGCCAGCAGCCCGCACGGACAGGGGCAAAGAGGGGGCTATGGCTACACCTTC. Translated, it gives CASSPHGQGQRGGYGYTF.

This clone has just one count. The rearrangement uses TRBV7-9 and TRBJ1-3; tentative D call: TRBD1 (5 bases). V lost 8 bases and J lost 2, with 10 bases in between. The CDR3 runs to 13 residues. The germline gives CDR1 SEHNR, CDR2 FQNEAQ (reference sequence). The CDR3 here is CASRPGAGNTIYF. The CDR3 DNA follows: TGTGCCAGCCGACCGGGGGCTGGAAACACCATATATTTT.

This chain links TRBV2 with TRBJ2-5; D is perhaps TRBD1 (6 bases). The V end was cut by 4 bases, the J end by 2 bases, with 11 bases between. Germline CDR1 is SNHLY and CDR2 is FYNNEI. The CDR3 totals 14 residues. The CDR3, as DNA: TGTGCCAGCAGTGGGGGGCCAGGGCAAGAGACCCAGTACTTC. As protein: CASSGGPGQETQYF.

The genes are TRBV7-9 and TRBJ2-2; a possible D gene is TRBD2 (6 bases). The V end lost 6 bases, the J end lost 0 bases, and 20 bases lay between the germline ends. CDR3 length equals 18 residues. Germline V CDR1 and CDR2: SEHNR, FQNEAQ (reference sequence). DNA for the CDR3: TGTGCCAGCAGGTATACCCGTAGCGGTACCTCGAACACCGGGGAGCTGTTTTTT. Protein: CASRYTRSGTSNTGELFF.

The chain uses TRBV28 and TRBJ1-4, with D tentatively TRBD1 (5 bases). Germline assignment: CDR1 MDHEN and CDR2 SYDVKM. The CDR3 spans 15 residues. Trimming left V 6 bases short and J 8 bases short, with 19 bases between. The CDR3 is CASSAVGGLREKLFF. The CDR3 bases are TGTGCCAGCAGCGCAGTGGGGGGACTGCGCGAAAAACTGTTTTTT.

The J gene is TRBJ2-1, the V gene TRBV7-9, with D perhaps matching TRBD1 (7 bases). Trimming took 6 bases from V and 8 from J, leaving 14 bases between them. The CDR3 is made up of 13 amino acids. Germline CDR1 is SEHNR and CDR2 is FQNEAQ (reference sequence). CDR3 region: CASRGTQGDEQFF. The CDR3 DNA is TGTGCCAGCAGGGGGACTCAGGGGGATGAGCAGTTCTTC.

The chain uses TRBV18 and TRBJ1-6, with a tentative D call TRBD1 (6 bases). Trimming took 4 bases from V and 5 from J, leaving 12 bases between them. The CDR3 has 15 amino acids. Germline assignment: CDR1 KGHSH and CDR2 LQKENI. In nucleotides, the CDR3 is TGTGCCAGCTCACTGTACAGGGCTGATAATTCACCCCTCCACTTT. This codes for CASSLYRADNSPLHF. Complete variable domain (other parts from reference TRBV18 and TRBJ1-6): NAGVMQNPRHLVRRRGQEARLRCSPMKGHSHVYWYRQLPEEGLKFMVYLQKENIIDESGMPKERFSAEFPKEGPSILRIQQVVRGDSAAYFCASSLYRADNSPLHFGNGTRLTVT.

The genes are TRBV4-1 and TRBJ2-1, with TRBD1 identical over 8 bases. The J segment lost 10 bases and the V segment lost 5 bases, leaving 16 bases of the junction unmatched. Germline V gene data show CDR1 as MGHRA and CDR2 as YSYEKL. The CDR3 extends over 16 amino acids. The CDR3 region is CASSGLIGQGFGEQFF. CDR3 bases: TGCGCCAGCAGCGGGCTTATAGGACAGGGATTCGGGGAGCAGTTCTTC.

The CDR3 sequence: CASSQDTVGLYGYTF. CDR3 coding DNA: TGCGCCAGCAGCCAAGATACGGTTGGTCTCTATGGCTACACCTTC. V gene TRBV4-3 combines with J gene TRBJ1-2; D remains ambiguous. The CDR3 runs 15 residues. CDR1 and CDR2 (germline): LGHNA, YSLEER. The V and J ends lost 0 bases and 4 bases respectively, with 12 bases between them.

The rearrangement joins TRBV6-2 or TRBV6-3 to TRBJ1-5, with no clear D. The CDR3 sequence is 14 residues long. V lost 5 bases and J lost 7, with 15 bases in between. Germline assignment: CDR1 MNHEY and CDR2 SVGEGT. In DNA form, the CDR3 reads TGTGCCAGCAGTACCCTTCAAAACCGGCAGCCCCAGCATTTT. It codes for CASSTLQNRQPQHF.

In nucleotides, the CDR3 is TGTGCCAGCAGCTTACGTTCCCCTACTCACACAGATACGCAGTATTTT. Amino acids: CASSLRSPTHTDTQYF. The chain carries TRBV11-2 and TRBJ2-3, with D uncertain. The CDR3 extends over 16 amino acids. V dropped 2 bases and J dropped 2 bases, with 14 bases sitting between them. CDR1 SGHAT and CDR2 FQNNGV come from the germline V gene.

The chain joins TRBV5-1 to TRBJ2-2; D is undetermined. Per the germline V gene, CDR1 is SGHRS and CDR2 is YFSETQ. The CDR3 contains 15 residues. With 5 bases removed from V and 0 bases from J, the gap between germline ends came to 11 bases. The CDR3 sequence: CASRVRSTNTGELFF. The CDR3 coding sequence is TGCGCCAGCAGGGTGCGGTCGACGAACACCGGGGAGCTGTTTTTT. Drawing the rest from reference TRBV5-1 and TRBJ2-2, the complete variable domain is KAGVTQTPRYLIKTRGQQVTLSCSPISGHRSVSWYQQTPGQGLQFLFEYFSETQRNKGNFPGRFSGRQFSNSRSEMNVSTLELGDSALYLCASRVRSTNTGELFFGEGSRLTVL.

The DNA for the CDR3 is TGTGCCAGCAGCTCCAGACAGGGTTCCAATCAGCCCCAGCATTTT. Its protein product is CASSSRQGSNQPQHF. The V and J genes are TRBV7-2 and TRBJ1-5, with TRBD1 matching over 7 bases. Germline lookup yields CDR1 SGHTA and CDR2 FQGNSA. J was trimmed by 3 bases and V by 4 bases; bases with no gene match: 6. This CDR3 contains 15 residues.

The J gene is TRBJ1-2, the V gene TRBV6-2 or TRBV6-3; unclear D gene. The V gene lost 2 bases and the J gene lost 4 bases, with 11 bases spanning the gap. Looked up from germline, CDR1 is MNHEY and CDR2 is SVGEGT. This CDR3 has 14 amino acids. The CDR3 DNA reads as TGTGCCAGCAGTTACCAGGCAGCGGGCTATGGCTACACCTTC. It is translated as CASSYQAAGYGYTF.

The rearrangement links TRBV12-3 or TRBV12-4 to TRBJ1-1; D remains unclear. This CDR3 has 12 amino acids. Trimming left V 7 bases short and J 3 bases short, with 9 bases between. The CDR3 sequence is CASIDTHTEAFF. The CDR3 DNA is TGTGCCAGCATAGACACGCACACTGAAGCTTTCTTT.

The chain joins TRBV3-1 (or the pseudogene TRBV3-2) to TRBJ2-3, with TRBD1 identical over 7 bases. Germline V gene data show CDR1 as LGHDT and CDR2 as YNNKEL (reference sequence). The length of the CDR3 is 14 residues. Trimming took 6 bases from V and 1 from J; bases not matched to a gene: 4. Here the CDR3 DNA reads TGTGCCAGCAGTGAGGGGGCTGGCACAGATACGCAGTATTTT. Translating it yields CASSEGAGTDTQYF.

This rearrangement joins TRBV9 to TRBJ2-3; the match to TRBD2 covers 12 bases. The germline gives CDR1 SGDLS, CDR2 YYNGEE. V shed 4 bases, J shed 4 bases, and the junction held 7 bases outside the gene matches. CDR3 length equals 16 residues. Here the CDR3 reads CASSPLAGGQADTQYF. The CDR3 region has the DNA TGTGCCAGCAGCCCCCTAGCGGGGGGGCAGGCAGATACGCAGTATTTT.

V and J are TRBV27 and TRBJ1-6; 7 bases map to TRBD1. V was clipped by 3 bases and J by 6 bases; unmatched bases: 8. The CDR3 sequence is 16 residues long. Germline loops: CDR1 MNHEY, CDR2 SMNVEV (reference sequence). As DNA, the CDR3 is TGTGCCAGCAGTTTCGCGACAGGGTTGGGTAATTCACCCCTCCACTTT. Protein product: CASSFATGLGNSPLHF.

The V gene is TRBV18, the J gene TRBJ2-2; 8 positions agree with TRBD1. The V segment lost 4 bases and the J segment 4 bases; nucleotides outside the gene matches: 5. The germline CDR1 and CDR2 sequences are KGHSH and LQKENI. The CDR3 has 15 amino acids. This CDR3 is CASSLRDRRTGELFF. CDR3 nucleotides: TGTGCCAGCTCACTCAGGGACAGGCGCACCGGGGAGCTGTTTTTT.

The chain joins TRBV19 to TRBJ2-5, with 9 bases lining up with TRBD2. V shed 3 bases and J 5 bases; nucleotides not matched to a gene: 10. Germline values: CDR1 LNHDA, CDR2 SQIVND (reference sequence). This CDR3 comprises 16 residues. The CDR3 nucleotides are TGTGCCAGTAGTATCCCGGAGCGGGAGGATGGGGAGACCCAGTACTTC. Its protein is CASSIPEREDGETQYF.

This sequence joins TRBV19 and TRBJ2-2; 7 positions agree with TRBD2. From germline, CDR1 is LNHDA and CDR2 SQIVND (reference sequence). V was pared by 6 bases and J by 3 bases, with 13 bases of the junction left unmatched. CDR3 length: 17 amino acids. The DNA for the CDR3 is TGTGCCAGTAGAAAAGAAAAGAGGGCGGGGGACACCGGGGAGCTGTTTTTT. Its protein is CASRKEKRAGDTGELFF.

CDR3 coding DNA: TGCGCCAGCAGCATCGCCGGGACTAAAAACACCGGGGAGCTGTTTTTT. The encoded protein is CASSIAGTKNTGELFF. J is TRBJ2-2 and V is TRBV5-1; 7 positions match TRBD2. The CDR3 covers 16 residues. CDR1 and CDR2 from the germline V gene are SGHRS and YFSETQ. V dropped 4 bases and J dropped 2; count of bases not matched to a gene: 8.

This chain connects TRBV24-1 to TRBJ2-1; 7 bases are shared with TRBD2. The CDR3 spans 17 residues. Trimming removed 7 bases from V and 5 bases from J; junction bases left unmatched: 16. CDR1 and CDR2 (germline): KGHDR, SFDVKD. The CDR3 protein is CATRIPRSGGGNNEQFF. CDR3 sequence (DNA): TGTGCCACCAGGATTCCAAGGAGTGGGGGGGGAAACAATGAGCAGTTCTTC.